A single sample is the source of the 25 T cell receptor beta chains below, sequenced in a study of OX40 agonist ivuxolimab in advanced cancers. Repertoires were generated with immunoSEQ multiplex PCR, while TCRdb's copy carries only in-frame clones and drops some. The repertoire consists of tens of thousands of clones, with 70% to 90% occurring once and the leading ten covering around 0.3%. The sequencing here drew on CD4+ or CD8+ T cells sorted from blood, taken in a trial of the OX40 agonist ivuxolimab. These TCRs come from an adult with an advanced solid tumor such as melanoma, head and neck, liver or kidney cancer.

The rearrangement uses TRBV6-5 and TRBJ1-3; 7 nucleotides match TRBD1. After removal of 6 bases from V and 0 bases from J, the junction contained 5 bases not matched to a gene. The CDR3 has 15 residues. Per the germline V gene, CDR1 is MNHEY and CDR2 is SVGAGI. DNA of the CDR3: TGTGCCAGCAGGGTAGACAGGGACTCTGGAAACACCATATATTTT. Translating it yields CASRVDRDSGNTIYF.

V is TRBV25-1 and J is TRBJ1-2; TRBD1 is a possible D gene (5 bases). The V gene lost 3 bases and the J gene lost 1 base, with 9 bases spanning the gap. Germline CDR1 and CDR2: MGHDK and SYGVNS. CDR3 size: 14 residues. CDR3 coding DNA: TGTGCCAGCAGTGAGGGACGTAATAACTATGGCTACACCTTC. This translates into CASSEGRNNYGYTF.

The chain links TRBV19 to TRBJ2-7; no firm D call. Germline CDR1 is LNHDA and CDR2 is SQIVND (reference sequence). V was cut by 3 bases and J by 5 bases, with 11 bases left in between. This CDR3 spans 13 amino acids. The CDR3 region is CASSIGRTDEQYF. Here the CDR3 DNA reads TGTGCCAGTAGTATCGGCAGAACCGACGAGCAGTACTTC. Combining the CDR3 with reference TRBV19 and TRBJ2-7 gives the whole variable domain DGGITQSPKYLFRKEGQNVTLSCEQNLNHDAMYWYRQDPGQGLRLIYYSQIVNDFQKGDIAEGYSVSREKKESFPLTVTSAQKNPTAFYLCASSIGRTDEQYFGPGTRLTVT.

This chain links TRBV7-6 with TRBJ2-1; tentative D call: TRBD1 (6 bases). V shed 5 bases and J shed 0 bases, with 14 bases lying between them. This CDR3 spans 16 amino acids. Germline values: CDR1 SGHVS, CDR2 FNYEAQ. The CDR3 reads CASSHPTGSSYNEQFF. The CDR3 DNA is TGTGCCAGCAGCCACCCCACAGGGAGCTCCTACAATGAGCAGTTCTTC. Based on the CDR3 plus reference TRBV7-6 and TRBJ2-1, the full variable domain is GAGVSQSPRYKVTKRGQDVALRCDPISGHVSLYWYRQALGQGPEFLTYFNYEAQQDKSGLPNDRFSAERPEGSISTLTIQRTEQRDSAMYRCASSHPTGSSYNEQFFGPGTRLTVL.

The genes are TRBV10-3 and TRBJ2-1; D uncertain. The ends were cut back, 10 bases at V and 4 bases at J, with 17 bases in the middle. Germline CDR1 is ENHRY and CDR2 is SYGVKD. This CDR3 region has 14 residues. The CDR3 region has the DNA TGTGCCACCAGGATTGAGTTAGGGTACAATGAGCAGTTCTTC. Amino acid sequence: CATRIELGYNEQFF.

The chain's CDR3 is CASSLGGTTYEQYF. DNA of the CDR3: TGTGCCAGCAGCTTGGGGGGGACTACCTACGAGCAGTACTTC. The chain carries TRBV5-4 and TRBJ2-7; 7 positions agree with TRBD2. Germline assignment: CDR1 SGHNT and CDR2 YYREEE (reference sequence). V was pared by 0 bases and J by 2 bases, with 2 bases of the junction left unmatched. The CDR3 is made up of 14 amino acids.

The J gene is TRBJ1-2, the V gene TRBV6-1; 8 bases agree with TRBD1. The CDR3 covers 14 residues. The V segment lost 4 bases and the J segment 8 bases; nucleotides outside the gene matches: 9. Germline CDR1 is MNHNS and CDR2 is SASEGT. CDR3 DNA: TGTGCCAGCAGTGGGGTCCAGGGGGCCGAGGGCTACACCTTC. Translated: CASSGVQGAEGYTF.

The chain has TRBV5-1 and TRBJ2-1, with D possibly being TRBD1 (5 bases). V lost 0 bases and J lost 0, with 7 bases in between. This CDR3 spans 15 amino acids. In germline, CDR1 is SGHRS, CDR2 YFSETQ. CDR3 in DNA: TGCGCCAGCAGCTTGGGACAGTTCTCCTACAATGAGCAGTTCTTC. It yields the protein CASSLGQFSYNEQFF.

V and J are TRBV14 and TRBJ1-1; D is ambiguous. The CDR3 is 15 amino acids. Germline V gives CDR1 SGHDN, CDR2 FVKESK. V gave up 1 base and J gave up 5 bases, with 14 bases separating them. Here the CDR3 reads CASSQAFVVQTEAFF. The CDR3, as DNA: TGTGCCAGCAGCCAAGCCTTTGTTGTTCAAACTGAAGCTTTCTTT.

In DNA, the CDR3 is TGTGCCAGCAGCCAAGATCAGGGGGGCAATGAAAAACTGTTTTTT. This gives the protein CASSQDQGGNEKLFF. The rearrangement links TRBV4-2 to TRBJ1-4; TRBD1 aligns across 7 bases. J was trimmed by 5 bases and V by 0 bases; bases with no gene match: 3. CDR3 length equals 15 residues. Germline CDR1 is LGHNA and CDR2 is YNFKEQ.

The rearrangement joins TRBV11-2 to TRBJ2-5; a weak D match, TRBD1 (6 bases). The germline V gene encodes CDR1 SGHAT and CDR2 FQNNGV. The CDR3 covers 13 residues. With 7 bases removed from V and 1 base from J, the gap between germline ends came to 10 bases. The CDR3 reads CASTVQGQETQYF. CDR3 bases: TGTGCCAGCACAGTACAGGGCCAAGAGACCCAGTACTTC.

In this sample, this clone turned up a few times. This sequence joins TRBV6-6 and TRBJ2-5; D not certain. The CDR3 length is 12 residues. Germline CDR1 MNHNY, CDR2 SVGAGI (reference sequence). Between the trimmed V and J ends, which lost 5 bases and 5 bases, there was a span of 9 bases. CDR3 DNA: TGTGCCAGCAGTCGCTTTGGTGAGACCCAGTACTTC. It encodes CASSRFGETQYF.

The count of this clone is one. This chain links TRBV10-2 with TRBJ1-2; 9 positions agree with TRBD1. Germline V gene data show CDR1 as WSHSY and CDR2 as SAAADI. With 2 bases clipped from V and 4 bases from J, the junction kept 5 bases outside the gene matches. The CDR3 is made up of 15 amino acids. CDR3 amino acids: CASSEGPDRGYGYTF. CDR3 sequence (DNA): TGCGCCAGCAGTGAGGGACCGGACAGGGGCTATGGCTACACCTTC.

The gene calls are TRBV18 and TRBJ2-5, with a tentative D call TRBD2 (6 bases). CDR1 KGHSH and CDR2 LQKENI come from the germline V gene. The CDR3 has 12 residues. V dropped 4 bases and J dropped 5 bases, with 8 bases sitting between them. The CDR3 DNA reads TGTGCCAGCTCACGGAGGGGTGAGACCCAGTACTTC. This translates into CASSRRGETQYF.

This rearrangement joins TRBV7-2 to TRBJ2-4, with TRBD1 matching 10 bases. The trim removed 3 bases at V and 3 bases at J, leaving 5 bases unmatched. This CDR3 is 16 amino acids long. The germline CDR1 and CDR2 sequences are SGHTA and FQGNSA. CDR3 region: CASSFGQGVGKNIQYF. CDR3 DNA: TGTGCCAGCAGCTTCGGACAGGGGGTTGGCAAAAACATTCAGTACTTC.

In this sample, this clone turned up once. The rearrangement uses TRBV10-2 and TRBJ1-5; TRBD1 aligns across 8 bases. V lost 6 bases to trimming and J lost 5 bases; unmatched junction nucleotides: 3. Germline CDR1 reads WSHSY; CDR2 reads SAAADI. The CDR3 is 13 residues long. The CDR3 region has the DNA TGCGCCAGCAGGATGACAGGGGATCAGCCCCAGCATTTT. Its protein product is CASRMTGDQPQHF.

The V gene is TRBV7-3, the J gene TRBJ2-3, with D perhaps TRBD1 (6 bases). V was trimmed by 5 bases and J by 1 base, leaving 13 bases between them. The CDR3 loop spans 15 amino acids. Germline CDR1 and CDR2: SGHTA and FQGTGA. CDR3 in DNA: TGTGCCAGCAGCCCTGAACAGGGCCGCACAGATACGCAGTATTTT. Its protein product is CASSPEQGRTDTQYF.

The chain couples TRBV13 to TRBJ1-4; D not certain. The CDR3 contains 14 residues. Germline-derived CDR1 and CDR2 are PRHDT and FYEKMQ (reference sequence). Deletions cut 2 bases from V and 7 bases from J, with 11 bases between. The CDR3 region is CASSLSQSGEKLFF. CDR3 sequence (DNA): TGTGCCAGCAGCTTAAGTCAGAGCGGTGAAAAACTGTTTTTT.

In nucleotides, the CDR3 is TGTGCCTCCCGGGACAGAGGCACAGATACGCAGTATTTT. Amino acids: CASRDRGTDTQYF. The chain has TRBV7-9 and TRBJ2-3; 7 bases line up with TRBD1. The CDR3 contains 13 residues. Germline V gene lookup returns CDR1 SEHNR and CDR2 FQNEAQ (reference sequence). After removal of 11 bases from V and 1 base from J, the junction contained 6 bases not matched to a gene.

The sample holds one count of this clone. The V gene is TRBV9, the J gene TRBJ1-2, with D tentatively TRBD1 (6 bases). The CDR3 consists of 13 residues. The V end was cut by 4 bases, the J end by 5 bases, with 12 bases between. Germline V gene data show CDR1 as SGDLS and CDR2 as YYNGEE. CDR3 sequence (DNA): TGTGCCAGCAGCCGAGGGACATATTATGGCTACACCTTC. Translating gives CASSRGTYYGYTF.

J is TRBJ2-1 and V is TRBV5-1; 9 bases line up with TRBD2. Germline values: CDR1 SGHRS, CDR2 YFSETQ. This CDR3 comprises 16 residues. The ends lost 4 bases at V and 1 base at J; junction bases unmatched: 6. CDR3 coding DNA: TGCGCCAGCAGCCCCGTTAGCGGGGGTTCCTACAATGAGCAGTTCTTC. This encodes CASSPVSGGSYNEQFF.

The V and J genes are TRBV7-2 and TRBJ2-7; 12 bases map to TRBD2. The V and J ends lost 3 bases and 1 base, in that order; junction bases with no gene match: 7. CDR1 is SGHTA and CDR2 is FQGNSA in the germline V gene. The CDR3 is 17 residues long. Here the CDR3 DNA reads TGTGCCAGCAGCTTGCTAGGCGGACTAGCGGGGTCCTACGAGCAGTACTTC. Protein product: CASSLLGGLAGSYEQYF. Full variable domain (rest looked up from reference TRBV7-2 and TRBJ2-7): GAGVSQSPSNKVTEKGKDVELRCDPISGHTALYWYRQSLGQGLEFLIYFQGNSAPDKSGLPSDRFSAERTGGSVSTLTIQRTQQEDSAVYLCASSLLGGLAGSYEQYFGPGTRLTVT.

This clone occurred a few times. The chain recombines TRBV19 with TRBJ1-2, with 9 bases aligning to TRBD1. The J segment lost 4 bases and the V segment lost 7 bases, leaving 10 bases of the junction unmatched. Germline CDR1 reads LNHDA; CDR2 reads SQIVND (reference sequence). The CDR3 length is 15 residues. Here the CDR3 reads CASIPMTGGGYGYTF. The CDR3 bases are TGTGCCAGTATCCCAATGACAGGGGGAGGCTATGGCTACACCTTC.

This clone was counted between two and nine times. This chain connects TRBV10-3 to TRBJ2-1; 16 nucleotides line up with TRBD2. Germline V lookup: CDR1 ENHRY, CDR2 SYGVKD. The CDR3 spans 14 residues. With 11 bases clipped from V and 8 bases from J, the junction kept 6 bases outside the gene matches. The CDR3 region is CAARGTSGGDEQFF. The CDR3 DNA reads as TGTGCCGCCCGGGGGACTAGCGGGGGGGATGAGCAGTTCTTC.

The chain carries TRBV29-1 and TRBJ2-5; the D gene is possibly TRBD1 (5 bases). Germline CDR1 and CDR2: SQVTM and ANQGSEA. The CDR3 spans 13 residues. Trimming left V 6 bases short and J 6 bases short, with 17 bases between. CDR3 coding DNA: TGCAGCGTCCAGGGCCCCTTCGCACAGACCCAGTACTTC. It codes for CSVQGPFAQTQYF.